Shown below are 32 T cell receptor beta chains from a single sample sequenced in a study of T cells after posttransplantation cyclophosphamide. The assay was immunoSEQ multiplex PCR, and TCRdb's table has in-frame clones only and misses some. The table includes 15,000 to 25,000 clones, about 90% detected once. Busulfan-fludarabine conditioning, marrow transplant, and cyclophosphamide on days +3 and +4 were administered. The input for sequencing was PBMCs, taken after allogeneic stem cell transplant with posttransplant cyclophosphamide. These TCRs come from a female patient aged 40-50 years who received an allogeneic stem cell transplant from a related donor, was CMV-positive, and had no GVHD. Some T cells may be graft donor cells.

This clone has only one observation. The chain carries TRBV18 and TRBJ1-5; D not certain. The CDR3 covers 13 residues. The V and J ends lost 3 bases and 6 bases respectively, with 9 bases between them. CDR1 and CDR2 from the germline V gene are KGHSH and LQKENI. The CDR3 nucleotides read TGTGCCAGCTCACCCACACCTGGTCAGCCCCAGCATTTT. Amino acids: CASSPTPGQPQHF. Variable domain in full (rest from reference TRBV18 and TRBJ1-5): NAGVMQNPRHLVRRRGQEARLRCSPMKGHSHVYWYRQLPEEGLKFMVYLQKENIIDESGMPKERFSAEFPKEGPSILRIQQVVRGDSAAYFCASSPTPGQPQHFGDGTRLSIL.

This sequence joins TRBV2 and TRBJ2-3; 7 bases fit TRBD2. The CDR3 length is 15 residues. Germline CDR1 SNHLY, CDR2 FYNNEI. J gave up 10 bases and V 6 bases, and 16 bases lay outside the gene matches. CDR3 sequence: CASREQREKGYAQYF. The CDR3 coding sequence is TGTGCCAGCAGGGAGCAGCGGGAAAAAGGATACGCGCAGTATTTT.

This chain connects TRBV6-5 to TRBJ1-1, with D unclear. Trimming took 0 bases from V and 5 from J, leaving 13 bases between them. This CDR3 contains 15 residues. Germline V gene sequence: CDR1 MNHEY, CDR2 SVGAGI. The CDR3 here is CASSYSSLGVTEAFF. The CDR3 region has the DNA TGTGCCAGCAGTTACTCCAGCTTGGGAGTTACTGAAGCTTTCTTT.

The chain combines TRBV30 with TRBJ2-5, with D possibly matching TRBD2 (5 bases). The end of the DNA aligns better with TRBJ2-7, so the J call may be wrong. Germline-derived CDR1 and CDR2 are GTSNPN and SVGIG (reference sequence). CDR3 length equals 14 residues. As DNA, the CDR3 is TGTGCCTGGAGTGTACGGGGTTGGACCTACGAGCAGTACTTC. As protein: CAWSVRGWTYEQYF.

The CDR3 DNA follows: TGCGCCAGCAGCCGGTCCCAGGGTAGCTACACCTTC. Its protein is CASSRSQGSYTF. This sequence joins TRBV4-3 and TRBJ1-2; D is perhaps TRBD1 (5 bases). This CDR3 spans 12 amino acids. V lost 4 bases and J lost 9, with 12 bases in between. Germline CDR1 LGHNA, CDR2 YSLEER.

V and J are TRBV27 and TRBJ1-4; 7 bases match TRBD1. Trimming took 7 bases from V and 6 from J; bases not matched to a gene: 8. This CDR3 spans 14 amino acids. The germline V gene has CDR1 MNHEY and CDR2 SMNVEV (reference sequence). In DNA, the CDR3 is TGTGCCAGCACCCCAAAAGGGGGCCATGAAAAACTGTTTTTT. Translation gives CASTPKGGHEKLFF.

V usage is TRBV4-3 and J usage is TRBJ2-1, with D possibly matching TRBD1 (6 bases). This CDR3 region has 16 residues. Germline V gives CDR1 LGHNA, CDR2 YSLEER. Trimming cost V 2 bases and J 1 base, with 12 bases left between them. CDR3 in DNA: TGCGCCAGCAGCCAACTGGCAGGGGCTTCCTACAATGAGCAGTTCTTC. This codes for CASSQLAGASYNEQFF.

V and J are TRBV5-4 and TRBJ2-7; 7 bases fit TRBD2. The CDR3 totals 13 residues. Germline loops: CDR1 SGHNT, CDR2 YYREEE (reference sequence). V was clipped by 1 base and J by 4 bases; unmatched bases: 2. The CDR3 spells CASSLQGGYEQYF. The CDR3, as DNA: TGTGCCAGCAGCTTGCAGGGAGGGTACGAGCAGTACTTC.

V is TRBV11-1 and J is TRBJ2-7; TRBD2 is a possible D gene (6 bases). Trimming cost V 4 bases and J 4 bases, with 14 bases left between them. Germline loops: CDR1 SGHAT, CDR2 FQDESV (reference sequence). CDR3 length: 14 amino acids. The CDR3: CASSYGSLFYEQYF. Here the CDR3 DNA reads TGTGCCAGCAGCTACGGGAGTCTTTTTTACGAGCAGTACTTC.

The chain is built from TRBV5-1 and TRBJ2-7; 7 nucleotides match TRBD1. V gave up 2 bases and J gave up 3 bases; unmatched junction bases: 5. The CDR3 runs 14 residues. Germline V lookup: CDR1 SGHRS, CDR2 YFSETQ. The CDR3 nucleotides read TGCGCCAGCAGCTTAGGACAGGAGAACTACGAGCAGTACTTC. It is translated as CASSLGQENYEQYF.

Here the CDR3 reads CASSNGDVFNQPQHF. CDR3 DNA sequence: TGTGCCAGTAGTAACGGGGATGTTTTCAATCAGCCCCAGCATTTT. V gene TRBV19 combines with J gene TRBJ1-5; D is ambiguous. V lost 4 bases, J lost 3 bases, and 13 bases lay in between. Germline V gene lookup returns CDR1 LNHDA and CDR2 SQIVND (reference sequence). The CDR3 has 15 residues. The full variable domain, in which reference TRBV19 and TRBJ1-5 provide the parts outside the CDR3, is DGGITQSPKYLFRKEGQNVTLSCEQNLNHDAMYWYRQDPGQGLRLIYYSQIVNDFQKGDIAEGYSVSREKKESFPLTVTSAQKNPTAFYLCASSNGDVFNQPQHFGDGTRLSIL.

The V and J genes are TRBV30 and TRBJ1-1; TRBD1 aligns across 12 bases. The V and J ends lost 1 base and 1 base, in that order; junction bases with no gene match: 10. In germline, CDR1 is GTSNPN, CDR2 SVGIG (reference sequence). This CDR3 is 18 amino acids long. The CDR3 reads CAWSGPGQGARWNTEAFF. The CDR3 DNA reads as TGTGCCTGGAGTGGTCCGGGACAGGGGGCGAGGTGGAACACTGAAGCTTTCTTT.

A single count supports this clone. The chain recombines TRBV4-1 with TRBJ2-1; 9 bases align to TRBD1. The germline gives CDR1 MGHRA, CDR2 YSYEKL. The junction had 6 bases not matched to a gene; V was cut back by 4 bases and J by 8 bases. This CDR3 region has 14 residues. The CDR3 region has the DNA TGCGCCAGCAGCCTCTCGAGGACAGGGGATGAGCAGTTCTTC. Its protein product is CASSLSRTGDEQFF.

This clone was seen a single time. The chain has TRBV7-8 and TRBJ2-5, with 11 positions matching TRBD2. Germline CDR1 is SGHVS and CDR2 is FQNEAQ. This CDR3 has 16 amino acids. Germline trimming cut 2 bases from V and 6 bases from J; bases unmatched to any gene: 8. CDR3 nucleotide sequence: TGTGCCAGCAGCTTACGTCTACTAGCGGGAGTACAGACCCAGTACTTC. Its translation is CASSLRLLAGVQTQYF.

This chain joins TRBV4-1 and TRBJ1-4; D is unresolved. The CDR3 is made up of 16 amino acids. The V end lost 1 base, the J end lost 0 bases, and 9 bases lay between the germline ends. CDR1 MGHRA and CDR2 YSYEKL come from the germline V gene. The CDR3, as DNA: TGCGCCAGCAGCCAAGTGGGCTTAGCAACTAATGAAAAACTGTTTTTT. Encoded protein: CASSQVGLATNEKLFF.

This rearrangement joins TRBV9 to TRBJ2-5; 7 bases are a match to TRBD1. V lost 0 bases to trimming and J lost 5 bases; unmatched junction nucleotides: 10. Looked up from germline, CDR1 is SGDLS and CDR2 is YYNGEE. CDR3 length: 16 residues. The chain's CDR3 is CASSVGDRGEKETQYF. CDR3 DNA sequence: TGTGCCAGCAGCGTAGGGGACAGAGGGGAGAAGGAGACCCAGTACTTC.

V and J are TRBV4-3 and TRBJ1-1; 10 bases map to TRBD1. CDR3 length: 15 amino acids. CDR1 LGHNA and CDR2 YSLEER come from the germline V gene. J gave up 5 bases and V 1 base, and 4 bases lay outside the gene matches. CDR3: CASSQGGQGETEAFF. In DNA form, the CDR3 reads TGCGCCAGCAGCCAAGGCGGACAGGGGGAGACTGAAGCTTTCTTT.

V and J are TRBV28 and TRBJ2-2, with a tentative D call TRBD2 (6 bases). The CDR3 extends over 18 amino acids. Germline CDR1 is MDHEN and CDR2 is SYDVKM. The V gene lost 1 base and the J gene lost 6 bases, with 21 bases spanning the gap. CDR3 in amino acids: CASSLSGHGPSGAGELFF. The CDR3 DNA follows: TGTGCCAGCAGTTTATCCGGACATGGCCCTTCGGGGGCCGGGGAGCTGTTTTTT.

The rearrangement uses TRBV12-5 and TRBJ2-5, with TRBD2 identical over 10 bases. Germline trimming cut 4 bases from V and 3 bases from J; bases unmatched to any gene: 26. Germline-derived CDR1 and CDR2 are LGHNT and FRNRAP. This CDR3 has 22 residues. CDR3 amino acids: CASGWGSRRGLAREREEETQYF. Here the CDR3 DNA reads TGTGCTAGTGGTTGGGGGAGTAGGAGGGGACTAGCGCGGGAGAGGGAGGAAGAGACCCAGTACTTC.

This clone was seen only once. CDR3 nucleotide sequence: TGCAGCATTCTAGGACTGAGCTACGAGCAGTACTTC. Translated, it gives CSILGLSYEQYF. V is TRBV29-1 and J is TRBJ2-7; TRBD2 is a possible D gene (5 bases). Germline V CDR1 and CDR2: SQVTM, ANQGSEA. V gave up 8 bases and J gave up 3 bases, with 14 bases separating them. The CDR3 covers 12 residues.

The chain uses TRBV28 and TRBJ2-7; D possibly corresponds to TRBD2 (5 bases). This CDR3 comprises 17 residues. V gave up 4 bases and J gave up 2 bases, with 21 bases separating them. Per the germline V gene, CDR1 is MDHEN and CDR2 is SYDVKM. The CDR3 loop reads CASSSPSTLWRTYEQYF. The DNA for the CDR3 is TGTGCCAGCAGTTCCCCCTCGACCCTATGGAGGACCTACGAGCAGTACTTC.

This chain uses TRBV5-1 with TRBJ2-3; 12 bases line up with TRBD2. J was trimmed by 2 bases and V by 4 bases; bases with no gene match: 5. The CDR3 covers 16 residues. CDR1 is SGHRS, CDR2 YFSETQ, per germline. CDR3 nucleotides: TGCGCCAGCAGCCTGGGACTAGCGGGCCCCACAGATACGCAGTATTTT. It codes for CASSLGLAGPTDTQYF.

This chain links TRBV5-1 with TRBJ2-5; tentative D call: TRBD1 (6 bases). Deletions cut 4 bases from V and 2 bases from J, with 12 bases between. The CDR3 contains 14 residues. CDR1 SGHRS and CDR2 YFSETQ come from the germline V gene. The CDR3 region has the DNA TGCGCCAGCAGCCTCAGGGGCCTACAAGAGACCCAGTACTTC. This sequence encodes CASSLRGLQETQYF.

The chain is built from TRBV27 and TRBJ1-1; D possibly corresponds to TRBD1 (5 bases). CDR1 and CDR2 (germline): MNHEY, SMNVEV (reference sequence). Between the trimmed V and J ends, which lost 7 bases and 5 bases, there was a span of 14 bases. The CDR3 contains 13 residues. DNA for the CDR3: TGTGCCAGCACCCACCGGGGGAATACTGAAGCTTTCTTT. Translating it yields CASTHRGNTEAFF.

This clone was recorded once. For the CDR3, the DNA is TGCGCCAGCAGCTTGGTAGCGGGAGGGCCCCACGAGCAGTACTTC. Its translation: CASSLVAGGPHEQYF. This sequence joins TRBV5-1 and TRBJ2-7; 11 bases fit TRBD2. V lost 0 bases, J lost 5 bases, and 4 bases stayed unmatched. Germline lookup yields CDR1 SGHRS and CDR2 YFSETQ. This CDR3 comprises 15 residues.

The V and J genes are TRBV7-8 and TRBJ2-3; the match to TRBD2 covers 10 bases. CDR1 is SGHVS and CDR2 is FQNEAQ in the germline V gene. V gave up 5 bases and J gave up 3 bases; unmatched junction bases: 5. The CDR3 loop spans 15 amino acids. The CDR3 loop reads CASSHGLAATDTQYF. DNA for the CDR3: TGTGCCAGCAGCCACGGACTAGCGGCGACAGATACGCAGTATTTT.

The gene calls are TRBV28 and TRBJ1-1, with D maybe TRBD1 (6 bases). The length of the CDR3 is 14 residues. V lost 5 bases, J lost 6 bases, and 16 bases lay in between. The germline V gene encodes CDR1 MDHEN and CDR2 SYDVKM. The CDR3 coding sequence is TGTGCCAGCAGTGATTTCCAGGGGTTGGCTGAAGCTTTCTTT. Translating gives CASSDFQGLAEAFF.

The table lists this clone with a few counts. The gene calls are TRBV10-3 and TRBJ2-7; 8 bases match TRBD1. This CDR3 has 16 amino acids. Trimming removed 3 bases from V and 0 bases from J; junction bases left unmatched: 7. Germline-derived CDR1 and CDR2 are ENHRY and SYGVKD. The CDR3 nucleotides read TGTGCCATCAGTGACTCCAGGACAGGGAGCTCCTACGAGCAGTACTTC. Translation: CAISDSRTGSSYEQYF.

J is TRBJ2-1 and V is TRBV21-1; the table calls TRBD2, which could not be checked here. TRBV21-1 is classified as a pseudogene. This CDR3 region has 21 residues. In DNA, the CDR3 is TGTGCCAGCAGCAAAAGAGGGGAACTAGCGGGAGCGATTAGCTCCTACAATGAGCAGTTCTTC. Translation gives CASSKRGELAGAISSYNEQFF.

The rearrangement joins TRBV4-3 to TRBJ2-5; possibly TRBD2 for D (5 bases). V lost 1 base, J lost 7 bases, and 13 bases lay in between. The germline CDR1 and CDR2 sequences are LGHNA and YSLEER. The length of the CDR3 is 14 residues. CDR3 DNA sequence: TGCGCCAGCAGCCAAGGAGGTCTCGCGGGGACCCAGTACTTC. Residues: CASSQGGLAGTQYF.

V gene TRBV7-9 combines with J gene TRBJ2-7; 9 positions agree with TRBD1. Trimming took 5 bases from V and 8 from J; bases not matched to a gene: 13. Germline CDR1 and CDR2: SEHNR and FQNEAQ (reference sequence). The CDR3 is 15 residues long. CDR3: CASSPSGTGSDKQYF. In nucleotides, the CDR3 is TGTGCCAGCAGCCCCTCCGGGACAGGGTCCGACAAGCAGTACTTC.

The rearrangement joins TRBV19 to TRBJ2-2; 9 bases map to TRBD2. The CDR3 is 19 amino acids. Germline-derived CDR1 and CDR2 are LNHDA and SQIVND (reference sequence). The ends lost 4 bases at V and 1 base at J; junction bases unmatched: 13. The CDR3 spells CASSRGEVAGAENTGELFF. In DNA form, the CDR3 reads TGTGCCAGTAGTAGGGGGGAGGTAGCGGGAGCGGAGAACACCGGGGAGCTGTTTTTT.